This is a list of T cell receptor beta chains from one sample in a study of identical twins. Each CDR3 protein gets one entry after TCRdb re-called the 5' RACE reads with MiXCR. The table has hundreds of thousands of distinct CDR3 sequences, 6.1% seen once. The sequenced sample consisted of naive T cells sorted from blood. These receptors all come from a man between 18 and 35 years old in good health. CDR3s include the opening cysteine and the closing phenylalanine or tryptophan. The D gene is left open where the match is weak. The size of a clone is reported for some rows only, either as once, few or many, or as a class for expanded clones.

TRBJ2-3	many	NA	TRBV15	TGTGCCACCAGCAGAGAACGACTAGAAGGCACAGATACGCAGTATTTT	CATSRERLEGTDTQYF
TRBJ1-3	many	NA	TRBV7-9	TGTGCCAGCAGCTTAGCGATGGCGGCCGGAAACACCATATATTTT	CASSLAMAAGNTIYF
TRBJ2-2	many	TRBD2	TRBV27	TGTGCCAGCAGTTTAATGGTAGCGGGAGGGCCGGACACCGGGGAGCTGTTTTTT	CASSLMVAGGPDTGELFF
TRBJ2-6	NA	NA	TRBV10-3	TGTGCCATCAGTGAAGGAGGCTTCTCTGGGGCCAACGTCCTGACTTTC	CAISEGGFSGANVLTF
TRBJ2-1	many	NA	TRBV5-6	TGTGCCAGCAGCTTACGGGGCGGGACGGTCGATGAGCAGTTCTTC	CASSLRGGTVDEQFF
TRBJ2-7	NA	TRBD1	TRBV29-1	TGCAGCGTTGAGACACAGGGGGCGCCTTACGAGCAGTACTTC	CSVETQGAPYEQYF
TRBJ2-1	NA	NA	TRBV11-2	TGTGCCAGCAGCTTAGAACTTCAGCATTGGAACAATGAGCAGTTCTTC	CASSLELQHWNNEQFF
TRBJ1-6	many	NA	TRBV5-5	TGTGCCAGCAGCTTGGAAACAGCTCGGGGGGATTCACCCCTCCACTTT	CASSLETARGDSPLHF
TRBJ2-3	NA	NA	TRBV6-2/TRBV6-3	TGTGCCAGCAGACCTAGGGGGATTGACTTGACAGATACGCAGTATTTT	CASRPRGIDLTDTQYF
TRBJ1-2	many	NA	TRBV29-1	TGCAGCGTTGTGGGAGTAGGGCGGTTCGACGGCTACACCTTC	CSVVGVGRFDGYTF
TRBJ2-1	many	TRBD2	TRBV6-5	TGTGCCAGCAGTTACTCACTAGCGGGGACTTACAATGAGCAGTTCTTC	CASSYSLAGTYNEQFF
TRBJ2-1	few	NA	TRBV28	TGTGCCAGCAGTTCCTCCCTATATGAGCAGTTCTTC	CASSSSLYEQFF
TRBJ1-2	few	NA	TRBV5-1	TGCGCCAGCAGCTTGGTGGTCGGTCCTAACTATGGCTACACCTTC	CASSLVVGPNYGYTF
TRBJ1-4	NA	NA	TRBV7-8	TGTGCCAGCAGCAGGTGGACCGCCGATAATGAAAAACTGTTTTTT	CASSRWTADNEKLFF
TRBJ2-1	many	TRBD2	TRBV15	TGTGCCACCAGCAGAGAGACGGGAGGGCCTAATGAGCAGTTCTTC	CATSRETGGPNEQFF
TRBJ2-7	many	NA	TRBV29-1	TGCAGCGTTGAAGTCCCCCCGACGCTTCACTTC	CSVEVPPTLHF
TRBJ2-5	NA	TRBD2	TRBV6-5	TGTGCCAGCAGTTCAGGACTAGAGGAGACCCAGTACTTC	CASSSGLEETQYF
TRBJ1-1	many	NA	TRBV10-3	TGTGCCATCAGTGAGTCGCGGGTGGGAACTGAAGCTTTCTTT	CAISESRVGTEAFF
TRBJ2-7	many	NA	TRBV20-1	TGCAGTGCTAGATTTACAGGGACCTACGAGCAGTACTTC	CSARFTGTYEQYF
TRBJ2-2	NA	TRBD1	TRBV11-3	TGTGCCAGCGGGACTGGACAGGGCGGCGGGGAGCTGTTTTTT	CASGTGQGGGELFF
TRBJ2-5	NA	TRBD2	TRBV24-1	TGTGCCACCAGTAATTGGAGGGAGAGACTAGCGGGAGTAGGAGAGACCCAGTACTTC	CATSNWRERLAGVGETQYF
TRBJ1-1	many	NA	TRBV7-9	NA	CASSPGFGAGATF
TRBJ2-7	few	NA	TRBV7-2	TGTGCCAGCAGCTTACACGGCGGAGGGACCTACGAGCAGTACTTC	CASSLHGGGTYEQYF
TRBJ2-7	many	NA	TRBV6-2/TRBV6-3	TGTGCCAGCAGTCCATACTCATCTGGAGGGGAGCAGTACTTC	CASSPYSSGGEQYF
TRBJ1-3	many	NA	TRBV10-3	TGTGCCATAGGGACCGCCGCTGGAAACACCATATATTTT	CAIGTAAGNTIYF
TRBJ2-1	many	TRBD2	TRBV9	TGTGCCAGCAGCGTAGAGGGACTAGACTACAATGAGCAGTTCTTC	CASSVEGLDYNEQFF
TRBJ2-7	many	TRBD1	TRBV5-1	TGCGCCAGCAGCGAAGGACAGGGAGTCGAGCAGTACTTC	CASSEGQGVEQYF
TRBJ2-2	many	NA	TRBV6-1	TGTGCCAGCAGTGAAATAGGGTTTCCCGGGGAGCTGTTTTTT	CASSEIGFPGELFF
TRBJ2-7	NA	NA	TRBV6-2/TRBV6-3	TGTGCCAGCAGTTACTCGGACCAGCAGTACTTC	CASSYSDQQYF
TRBJ1-2	many	NA	TRBV7-2	TGTGCCAGCAGCCCTAACCAGGGCCGCCCTGGCTACACCTTC	CASSPNQGRPGYTF
TRBJ1-1	many	NA	TRBV10-3	TGTGCCATCAGTGTGGGGGGGGGTCGCTTTGAAGCTTTCTTT	CAISVGGGRFEAFF
TRBJ2-3	NA	NA	TRBV11-2	TGTGCCAGCAGCTTGAGGGTAGGGGTCTATAGCACAGATACGCAGTATTTT	CASSLRVGVYSTDTQYF
TRBJ2-7	few	NA	TRBV20-1	TGCAGTGGTCGGCTCACGAGCTCCTACGAGCAGTACTTC	CSGRLTSSYEQYF
TRBJ2-1	many	NA	TRBV7-2	TGTGCCATTTCACTCAGCTCCTACAATGAGCAGTTCTTC	CAISLSSYNEQFF
TRBJ1-5	few	NA	TRBV4-3	TGCGCCAGCAGCCAAGAAGACAGAGGAGGTCAGCCCCAGCATTTT	CASSQEDRGGQPQHF